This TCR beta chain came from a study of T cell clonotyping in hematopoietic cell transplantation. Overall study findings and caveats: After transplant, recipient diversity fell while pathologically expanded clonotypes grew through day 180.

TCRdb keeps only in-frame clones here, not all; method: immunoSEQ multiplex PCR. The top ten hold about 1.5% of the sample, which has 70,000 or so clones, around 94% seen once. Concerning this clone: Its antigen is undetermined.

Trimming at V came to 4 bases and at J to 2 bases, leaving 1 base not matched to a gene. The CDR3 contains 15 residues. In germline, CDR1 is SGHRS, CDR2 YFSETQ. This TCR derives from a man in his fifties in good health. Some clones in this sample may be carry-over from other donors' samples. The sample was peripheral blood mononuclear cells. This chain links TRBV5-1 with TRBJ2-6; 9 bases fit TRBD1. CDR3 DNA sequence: TGCGCCAGCAGCCGGGACAGGGCTGGGGCCAACGTCCTGACTTTC. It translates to CASSRDRAGANVLTF.